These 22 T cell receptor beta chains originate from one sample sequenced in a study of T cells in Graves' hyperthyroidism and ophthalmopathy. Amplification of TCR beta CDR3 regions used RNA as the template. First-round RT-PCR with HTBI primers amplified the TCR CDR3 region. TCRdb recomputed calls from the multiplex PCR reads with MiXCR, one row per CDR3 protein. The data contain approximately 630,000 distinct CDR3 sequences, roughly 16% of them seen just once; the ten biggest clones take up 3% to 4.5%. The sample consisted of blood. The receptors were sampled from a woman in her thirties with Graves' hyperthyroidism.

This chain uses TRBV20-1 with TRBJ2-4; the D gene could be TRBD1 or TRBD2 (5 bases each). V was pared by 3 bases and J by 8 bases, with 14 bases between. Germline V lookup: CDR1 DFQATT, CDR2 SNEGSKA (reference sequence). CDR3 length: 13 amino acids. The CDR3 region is CSASGTSIYIQYF. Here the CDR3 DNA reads TGCAGTGCTAGCGGGACCTCCATCTACATTCAGTACTTC.

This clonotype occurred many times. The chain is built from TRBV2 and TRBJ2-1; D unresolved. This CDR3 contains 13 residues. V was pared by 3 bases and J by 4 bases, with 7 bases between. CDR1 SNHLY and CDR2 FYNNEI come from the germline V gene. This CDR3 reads CASSDQMYNEQFF. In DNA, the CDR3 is TGTGCCAGCAGTGACCAGATGTACAATGAGCAGTTCTTC.

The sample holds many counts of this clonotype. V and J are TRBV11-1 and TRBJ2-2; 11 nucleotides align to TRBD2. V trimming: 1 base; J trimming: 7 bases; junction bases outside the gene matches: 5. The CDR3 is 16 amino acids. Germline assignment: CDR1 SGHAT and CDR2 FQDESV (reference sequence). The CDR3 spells CASSLGPGLAVGELFF. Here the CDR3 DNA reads TGTGCCAGCAGCTTAGGCCCGGGACTAGCGGTCGGGGAGCTGTTTTTT.

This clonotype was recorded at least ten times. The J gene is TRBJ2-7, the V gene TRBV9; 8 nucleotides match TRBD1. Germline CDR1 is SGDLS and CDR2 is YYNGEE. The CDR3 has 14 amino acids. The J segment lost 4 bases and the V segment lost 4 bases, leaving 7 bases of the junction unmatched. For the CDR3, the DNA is TGTGCCAGCAGCCCTCGACAGGGGCTGTACGAGCAGTACTTC. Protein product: CASSPRQGLYEQYF.

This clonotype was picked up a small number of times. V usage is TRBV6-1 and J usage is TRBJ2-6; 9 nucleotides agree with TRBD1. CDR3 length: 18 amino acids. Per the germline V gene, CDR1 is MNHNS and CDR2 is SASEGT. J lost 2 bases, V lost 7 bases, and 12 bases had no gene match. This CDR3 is CASISVQDRGPGANVLTF. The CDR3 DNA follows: TGTGCCAGCATCAGCGTACAGGACAGGGGACCTGGGGCCAACGTCCTGACTTTC.

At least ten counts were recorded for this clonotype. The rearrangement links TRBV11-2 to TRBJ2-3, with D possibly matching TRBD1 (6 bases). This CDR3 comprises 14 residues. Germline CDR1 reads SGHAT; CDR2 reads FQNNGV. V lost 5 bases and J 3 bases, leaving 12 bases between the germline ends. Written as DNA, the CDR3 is TGTGCCAGCAGCGCCCGGGACAAGACAGATACGCAGTATTTT. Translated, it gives CASSARDKTDTQYF.

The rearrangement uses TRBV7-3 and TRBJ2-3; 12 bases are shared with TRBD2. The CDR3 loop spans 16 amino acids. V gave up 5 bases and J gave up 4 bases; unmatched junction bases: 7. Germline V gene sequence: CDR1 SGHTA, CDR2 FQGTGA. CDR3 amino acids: CASSVLLAGGPDTQYF. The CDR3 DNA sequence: TGTGCCAGCAGCGTCTTACTAGCGGGAGGCCCAGATACGCAGTATTTT.

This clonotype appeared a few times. CDR3 nucleotides: TGCAGTGCTAGAGCCCCATGGGGTAGCGGGAGCTCCTACGAGCAGTACTTC. This sequence encodes CSARAPWGSGSSYEQYF. The chain joins TRBV20-1 to TRBJ2-7; 9 nucleotides agree with TRBD2. Per the germline V gene, CDR1 is DFQATT and CDR2 is SNEGSKA (reference sequence). The CDR3 runs to 17 residues. J was trimmed by 0 bases and V by 1 base; bases with no gene match: 10.

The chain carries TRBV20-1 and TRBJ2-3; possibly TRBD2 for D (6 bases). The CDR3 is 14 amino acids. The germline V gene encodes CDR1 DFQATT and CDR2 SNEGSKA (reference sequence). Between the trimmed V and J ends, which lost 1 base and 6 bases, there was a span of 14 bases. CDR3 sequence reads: CSARVRLALDTQYF. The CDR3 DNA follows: TGCAGTGCTAGAGTTCGCCTAGCGTTGGATACGCAGTATTTT.

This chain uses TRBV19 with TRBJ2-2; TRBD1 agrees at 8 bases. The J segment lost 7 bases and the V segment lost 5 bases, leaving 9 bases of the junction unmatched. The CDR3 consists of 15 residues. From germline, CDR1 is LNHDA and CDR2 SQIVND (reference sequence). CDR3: CASSDYWTGNGELFF. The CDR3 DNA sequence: TGTGCCAGTAGTGACTACTGGACAGGGAACGGGGAGCTGTTTTTT.

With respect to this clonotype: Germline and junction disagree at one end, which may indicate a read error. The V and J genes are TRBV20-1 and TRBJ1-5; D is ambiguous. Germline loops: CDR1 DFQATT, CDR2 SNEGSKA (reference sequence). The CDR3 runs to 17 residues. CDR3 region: CSARDWQMHYSNQPRHF. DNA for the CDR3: TGCAGTGCTAGAGATTGGCAGATGCATTATAGCAATCAGCCCCGGCATTTT.

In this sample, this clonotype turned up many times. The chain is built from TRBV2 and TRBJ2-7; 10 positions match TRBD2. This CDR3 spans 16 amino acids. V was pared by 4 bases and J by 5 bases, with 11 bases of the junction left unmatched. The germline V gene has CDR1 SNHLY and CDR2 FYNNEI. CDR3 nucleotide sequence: TGTGCCAGCAGTGGGGGGCCCAGCGGGAGGGTGGACGAGCAGTACTTC. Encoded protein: CASSGGPSGRVDEQYF.

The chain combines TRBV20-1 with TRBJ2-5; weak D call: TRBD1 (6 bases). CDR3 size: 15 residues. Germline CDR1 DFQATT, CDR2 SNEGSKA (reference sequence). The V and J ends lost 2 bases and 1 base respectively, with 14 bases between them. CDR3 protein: CSARSRQDLQETQYF. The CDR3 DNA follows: TGCAGTGCTAGATCCCGACAGGACCTCCAAGAGACCCAGTACTTC.

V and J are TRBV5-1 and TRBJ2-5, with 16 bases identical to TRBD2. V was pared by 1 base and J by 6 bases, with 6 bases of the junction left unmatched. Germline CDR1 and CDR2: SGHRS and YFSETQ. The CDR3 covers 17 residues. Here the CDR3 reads CASSLLGLAGGSKTQYF. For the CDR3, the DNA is TGCGCCAGCAGCTTGCTGGGACTAGCGGGAGGGTCGAAGACCCAGTACTTC. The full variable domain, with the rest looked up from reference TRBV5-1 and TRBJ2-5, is KAGVTQTPRYLIKTRGQQVTLSCSPISGHRSVSWYQQTPGQGLQFLFEYFSETQRNKGNFPGRFSGRQFSNSRSEMNVSTLELGDSALYLCASSLLGLAGGSKTQYFGPGTRLLVL.

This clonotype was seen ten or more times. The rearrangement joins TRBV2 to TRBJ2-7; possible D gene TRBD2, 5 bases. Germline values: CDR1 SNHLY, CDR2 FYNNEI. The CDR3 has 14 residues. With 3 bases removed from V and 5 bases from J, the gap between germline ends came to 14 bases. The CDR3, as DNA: TGTGCCAGCAGTGATGGAGGCACGGCCGACGAGCAGTACTTC. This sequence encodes CASSDGGTADEQYF.

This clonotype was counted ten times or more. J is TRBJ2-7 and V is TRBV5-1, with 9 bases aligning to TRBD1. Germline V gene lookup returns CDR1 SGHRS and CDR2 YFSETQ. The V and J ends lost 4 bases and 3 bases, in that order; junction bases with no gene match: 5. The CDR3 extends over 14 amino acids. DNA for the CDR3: TGCGCCAGCAGCCAGGGACAGGGAATCTACGAGCAGTACTTC. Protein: CASSQGQGIYEQYF.

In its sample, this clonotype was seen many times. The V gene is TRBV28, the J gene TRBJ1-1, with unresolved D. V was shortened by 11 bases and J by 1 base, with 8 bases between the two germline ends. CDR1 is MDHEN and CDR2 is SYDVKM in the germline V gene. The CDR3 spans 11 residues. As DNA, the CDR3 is TGTGCCTGTCAAACGAACACTGAAGCTTTCTTT. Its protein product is CACQTNTEAFF.

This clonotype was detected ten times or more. The chain's CDR3 is CASSLKWDDNEQFF. DNA of the CDR3: TGTGCCAGCAGCTTAAAGTGGGATGACAATGAGCAGTTCTTC. This chain connects TRBV11-2 to TRBJ2-1, with D unresolved. CDR3 size: 14 residues. Germline CDR1 and CDR2: SGHAT and FQNNGV. Trimming took 2 bases from V and 5 from J, leaving 10 bases between them. Drawing the rest from reference TRBV11-2 and TRBJ2-1, the complete variable domain is EAGVAQSPRYKIIEKRQSVAFWCNPISGHATLYWYQQILGQGPKLLIQFQNNGVVDDSQLPKDRFSAERLKGVDSTLKIQPAKLEDSAVYLCASSLKWDDNEQFFGPGTRLTVL.

The CDR3 DNA reads TGTGCCAGCAGCTTAGACCGGGATAACCAGCATGAGCAGTTCTTC. It codes for CASSLDRDNQHEQFF. The J gene is TRBJ2-1, the V gene TRBV7-8; TRBD2 might be the D (5 bases). V lost 1 base and J lost 8, with 15 bases in between. The V gene's germline CDR1 is SGHVS and CDR2 FQNEAQ. This CDR3 region has 15 residues. The variable domain in full, with the rest retrieved from reference TRBV7-8 and TRBJ2-1, is GAGVSQSPRYKVAKRGQDVALRCDPISGHVSLFWYQQALGQGPEFLTYFQNEAQLDKSGLPSDRFFAERPEGSVSTLKIQRTQQEDSAVYLCASSLDRDNQHEQFFGPGTRLTVL.

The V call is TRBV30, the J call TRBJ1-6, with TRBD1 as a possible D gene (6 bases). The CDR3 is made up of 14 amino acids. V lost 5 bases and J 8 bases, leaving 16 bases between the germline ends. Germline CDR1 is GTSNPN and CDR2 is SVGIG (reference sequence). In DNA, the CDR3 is TGTGCCTGGTCAACAGGGAGCTGGGATTCACCCCTCCACTTT. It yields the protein CAWSTGSWDSPLHF.

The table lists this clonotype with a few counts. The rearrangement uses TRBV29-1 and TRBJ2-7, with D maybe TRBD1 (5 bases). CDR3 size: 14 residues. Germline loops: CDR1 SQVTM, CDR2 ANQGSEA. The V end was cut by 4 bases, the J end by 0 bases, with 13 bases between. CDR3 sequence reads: CSVVGAGSSYEQYF. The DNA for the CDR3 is TGCAGCGTTGTTGGGGCAGGAAGCTCCTACGAGCAGTACTTC.

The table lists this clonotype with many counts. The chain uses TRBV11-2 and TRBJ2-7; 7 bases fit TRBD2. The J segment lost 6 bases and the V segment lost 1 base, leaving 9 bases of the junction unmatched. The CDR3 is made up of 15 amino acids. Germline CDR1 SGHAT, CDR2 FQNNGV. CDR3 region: CASSLVRGRAGEQYF. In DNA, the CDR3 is TGTGCCAGCAGCTTAGTTAGAGGGAGGGCGGGCGAGCAGTACTTC.